What follows are 10 T cell receptor beta chains derived from one specimen sequenced in a study of blood T cell repertoires in COVID-19. Repertoires were generated with immunoSEQ multiplex PCR, while TCRdb's copy carries only in-frame clones and drops some. The sample carries 200,000 to 250,000 clones, 80% to 85% recorded once. Material for sequencing was PBMCs or T cells enriched from blood (not recorded which). These TCRs come from a woman in her thirties or forties who had recovered from COVID-19.

The gene calls are TRBV4-1 and TRBJ2-3; 14 bases line up with TRBD2. The V segment lost 3 bases and the J segment 2 bases; nucleotides outside the gene matches: 10. The CDR3 runs to 19 residues. Germline CDR1 MGHRA, CDR2 YSYEKL. DNA of the CDR3: TGCGCCAGCAGCCACCCGGGACTAGCGGGGGCGGGCTTCACAGATACGCAGTATTTT. Amino acids: CASSHPGLAGAGFTDTQYF.

The chain employs TRBV18 and TRBJ1-2; D ambiguous. V was cut by 3 bases and J by 8 bases, with 7 bases left in between. CDR1 KGHSH and CDR2 LQKENI come from the germline V gene. This CDR3 comprises 11 residues. CDR3 sequence (DNA): TGTGCCAGCTCACCGTCTCGGGGCTACACCTTC. This encodes CASSPSRGYTF.

A remark on this clone: The sample has other DNA sequences that encode this CDR3 too. The chain carries TRBV9 and TRBJ2-1, with TRBD2 matching over 12 bases. The germline CDR1 and CDR2 sequences are SGDLS and YYNGEE. The trim removed 0 bases at V and 2 bases at J, leaving 0 bases unmatched. This CDR3 is 16 amino acids long. The CDR3: CASSVASGRAYNEQFF. The CDR3 DNA is TGTGCCAGCAGCGTAGCTAGCGGGAGGGCCTACAATGAGCAGTTCTTC.

This sequence joins TRBV5-1 and TRBJ2-2; D is uncertain. The CDR3 runs 14 residues. Trimming removed 2 bases from V and 1 base from J, with 6 bases in between. In germline, CDR1 is SGHRS, CDR2 YFSETQ. The CDR3 DNA reads as TGCGCCAGCAGCTTTCGACAGAACACCGGGGAGCTGTTTTTT. It specifies CASSFRQNTGELFF.

In regard to this clone: Just one base apart from a much larger clone, this may be a read error. The chain uses TRBV7-6 and TRBJ2-3; 11 nucleotides agree with TRBD2. The CDR3 runs 15 residues. The ends lost 6 bases at V and 0 bases at J; junction bases unmatched: 2. Looked up from germline, CDR1 is SGHVS and CDR2 is FNYEAQ. Here the CDR3 reads CASSWTSGSTDTQYF. The CDR3 nucleotides are TGTGCCAGCAGTTGGACTAGCGGGAGCACAGATACGCAGTATTTT. The whole variable domain, remainder taken from reference TRBV7-6 and TRBJ2-3, is GAGVSQSPRYKVTKRGQDVALRCDPISGHVSLYWYRQALGQGPEFLTYFNYEAQQDKSGLPNDRFSAERPEGSISTLTIQRTEQRDSAMYRCASSWTSGSTDTQYFGPGTRLTVL.

The rearrangement links TRBV28 to TRBJ1-4, with D possibly TRBD1 on 5 matching bases. Germline lookup yields CDR1 MDHEN and CDR2 SYDVKM. Between the trimmed V and J ends, which lost 7 bases and 6 bases, there was a span of 27 bases. The CDR3 spans 18 residues. As DNA, the CDR3 is TGTGCCAGCACCCGTCAGGGCGGAATTTCGGTGTTCGATGAAAAACTGTTTTTT. Amino acid sequence: CASTRQGGISVFDEKLFF. Looking up the rest from reference TRBV28 and TRBJ1-4 gives the full variable domain: DVKVTQSSRYLVKRTGEKVFLECVQDMDHENMFWYRQDPGLGLRLIYFSYDVKMKEKGDIPEGYSVSREKKERFSLILESASTNQTSMYLCASTRQGGISVFDEKLFFGSGTQLSVL.

On this clone: The likely explanation is a read error, given a far larger clone one base away. J is TRBJ1-1 and V is TRBV19; no clear D gene. CDR3 size: 13 residues. V lost 5 bases and J lost 1, with 8 bases in between. Germline V lookup: CDR1 LNHDA, CDR2 SQIVND (reference sequence). CDR3: CASSLSENTEAFF. The CDR3 DNA follows: TGTGCCAGTAGTTTGTCAGAGAACACTGAAGCTTTCTTT. The variable domain in full, completed from reference TRBV19 and TRBJ1-1, reads DGGITQSPKYLFRKEGQNVTLSCEQNLNHDAMYWYRQDPGQGLRLIYYSQIVNDFQKGDIAEGYSVSREKKESFPLTVTSAQKNPTAFYLCASSLSENTEAFFGQGTRLTVV.

The CDR3, as DNA: TGTGCCATCAGTGACCCGGGACAGGGGTACACTGAAGCTTTCTTT. Encoded protein: CAISDPGQGYTEAFF. The rearrangement links TRBV10-3 to TRBJ1-1, with 10 nucleotides matching TRBD1. Germline-derived CDR1 and CDR2 are ENHRY and SYGVKD. The V segment lost 3 bases and the J segment 3 bases; nucleotides outside the gene matches: 4. CDR3 size: 15 residues.

This clone is a singleton in its sample. This sequence joins TRBV6-1 and TRBJ2-7; D is unclear. V lost 2 bases and J 1 base, leaving 12 bases between the germline ends. The CDR3 extends over 15 amino acids. Germline-derived CDR1 and CDR2 are MNHNS and SASEGT. The CDR3 nucleotides read TGTGCCAGCAGTGAAAAACGGGTAGGATCCTACGAGCAGTACGTC. Amino acid sequence: CASSEKRVGSYEQYV.

The rearrangement uses TRBV5-1 and TRBJ2-7, with 10 bases lining up with TRBD1. Trimming cost V 4 bases and J 4 bases; bases outside gene matches: 8. In germline, CDR1 is SGHRS, CDR2 YFSETQ. This CDR3 contains 15 residues. CDR3 loop: CASSRDRGREYEQYV. In DNA form, the CDR3 reads TGCGCCAGCAGCCGCGACAGGGGGCGCGAATACGAGCAGTACGTC.